The clone carrying this T cell receptor (beta chain) was counted a single time. Its antigen is as yet unknown. The PCR made use of 60 Vbeta and 13 Jbeta primers. This table comes from immunoSEQ multiplex PCR, and its TCRdb copy is limited to in-frame clones, with some not included. The data hold approximately 33,000 clones, with more than 50% observed a single time. The CDR3 consists of 17 residues. This specimen comes from a study of cytomegalovirus exposure and HLA in healthy donors. Study findings and constraints: Per a later analysis, HLA-associated TCR beta chains showed more clonal expansion than other, equally common TCR beta chains.

The source is a woman aged 40 to 49 in good health and CMV-seropositive. The sequenced sample consisted of PBMCs. The chain recombines TRBV21-1 with TRBJ2-7; TRBD2, as called in the table, went unchecked against the DNA. TRBV21-1 is labeled a pseudogene. CDR3 DNA: TGTGCCAGCAGCAAAGCGCCCGGACTAGCGGGGGCCCCTCTACTCCACTTC. This gives the protein CASSKAPGLAGAPLLHF.